The TCR beta chain described here comes from a study of blood T cells in healthy people across ages. A J-beta primer mix and a sample-barcoded 5' primer were used in a second PCR of roughly 6 to 12 cycles. Per-sample output comprised a minimum of 2.5 million paired-end reads containing CDR3. TCRdb used MiXCR to reprocess the 5' RACE reads, holding one entry per CDR3 protein. The table lists 1.5 million to 1.8 million distinct CDR3 sequences, approximately 43% of them singletons. Regarding this clonotype: Its antigen remains unidentified.

Overall study findings and caveats: A greater number of naive CD4+ cells and higher diversity distinguished long-lived donors from aged donors.

Donors ranged from about 6 to 95 years old and were healthy Caucasians in Russia. Per-sample yields of isolated PBMCs were at least 6 million. This TCR was recovered from a woman younger than 35 in good health. Material for sequencing was blood.

Here the CDR3 DNA reads TGCGCCAGCAGCTTGGGCTCGTTCACAGATACGCAGTATTTT. It specifies CASSLGSFTDTQYF. The rearrangement uses TRBV5-1 and TRBJ2-3; no firm D call. The germline V gene has CDR1 SGHRS and CDR2 YFSETQ. With 0 bases removed from V and 2 bases from J, the gap between germline ends came to 7 bases. The CDR3 consists of 14 residues.